This TCR beta chain was obtained from a study of blood T cell repertoires in COVID-19. Study background: COVID-19 samples, acute and convalescent, were from the United States, Italy and Spain. Sources were T cells, B-cell-depleted T cells, or PBMCs; the material itself was cDNA or gDNA.

The CDR3 spans 14 residues. Germline loops: CDR1 LNHNV, CDR2 YYDKDF (reference sequence). V was shortened by 0 bases and J by 4 bases, with 9 bases between the two germline ends. In the original workflow: Amplification of reference gene primers provided the estimated nucleated cell counts. Using immunoSEQ multiplex PCR, the repertoire was profiled, and TCRdb retains in-frame clones only, with some absent. V, J and clone size are taken as reported in that table, and D and trimming were inferred from the DNA itself. The top ten clones hold 9.5% to 10% of a sample with around 100,000 clones, 78% of them seen once. This clone appeared once.

The sample was peripheral blood. The TCR was taken from a man between 60 and 75 years old with active or convalescent COVID-19. V usage is TRBV15 and J usage is TRBJ1-2; unclear D gene. The CDR3 sequence is CATSRDRSFYGYTF. CDR3 DNA: TGTGCCACCAGCAGAGATCGGAGTTTCTATGGCTACACCTTC.